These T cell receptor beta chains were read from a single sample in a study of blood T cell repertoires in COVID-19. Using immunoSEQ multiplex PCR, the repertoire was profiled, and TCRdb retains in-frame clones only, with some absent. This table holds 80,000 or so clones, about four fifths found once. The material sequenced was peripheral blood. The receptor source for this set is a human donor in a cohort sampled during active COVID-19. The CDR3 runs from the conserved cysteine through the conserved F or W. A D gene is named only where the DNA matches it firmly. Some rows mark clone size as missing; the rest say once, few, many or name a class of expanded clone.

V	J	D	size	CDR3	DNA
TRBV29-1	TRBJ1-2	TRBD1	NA	CSARTGGYGYTF	TGCAGCGCTCGGACAGGAGGTTATGGCTACACCTTC
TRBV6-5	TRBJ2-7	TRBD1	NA	CASREGGTGNYEQYF	TGTGCCAGCAGAGAGGGAGGGACAGGGAACTACGAGCAGTACTTC
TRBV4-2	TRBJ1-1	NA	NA	CASSQEGHPVNTEAFF	TGTGCCAGCAGCCAAGAGGGACACCCTGTGAACACTGAAGCTTTCTTT
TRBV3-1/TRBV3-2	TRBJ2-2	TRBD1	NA	CASSQQGAGELFF	TGTGCCAGCAGCCAGCAGGGGGCCGGGGAGCTGTTTTTT
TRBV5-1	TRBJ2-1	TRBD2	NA	CASSSNLLAGTYNEQFF	TGCGCCAGCAGCTCGAACTTACTAGCGGGGACCTACAATGAGCAGTTCTTC
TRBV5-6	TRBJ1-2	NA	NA	CASSLAGQILGYGYTF	TGTGCCAGCAGCTTGGCAGGGCAGATACTCGGCTATGGCTACACCTTC
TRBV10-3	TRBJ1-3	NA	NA	CAISETGVGNTIYF	TGTGCCATCAGTGAGACCGGGGTAGGAAACACCATATATTTT
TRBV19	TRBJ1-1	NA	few	CASTIPTENTEAFF	TGTGCCAGTACCATTCCGACAGAGAACACTGAAGCTTTCTTT
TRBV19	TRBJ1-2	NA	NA	CASSIHWTEHYGYTF	TGTGCCAGTAGTATCCACTGGACAGAGCACTATGGCTACACCTTC
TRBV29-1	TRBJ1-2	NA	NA	CSVVIDLGGYTF	TGCAGCGTTGTGATAGACCTCGGGGGCTACACCTTC
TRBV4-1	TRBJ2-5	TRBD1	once	CASSQVGRGQGQETQYF	TGCGCCAGCAGCCAAGTGGGGAGGGGACAGGGACAAGAGACCCAGTACTTC
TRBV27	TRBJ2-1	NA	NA	CASSIVRGPSYNEQFF	TGTGCCAGCAGTATCGTACGGGGTCCCTCCTACAATGAGCAGTTCTTC
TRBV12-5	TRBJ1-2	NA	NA	CASGLYGVEFYGYTF	TGTGCTAGTGGTTTGTATGGTGTAGAGTTCTATGGCTACACCTTC
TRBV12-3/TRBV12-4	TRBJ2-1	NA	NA	CASSSLNEQFF	TGTGCCAGCAGTTCCCTAAATGAGCAGTTCTTC
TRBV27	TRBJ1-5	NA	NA	CASARAGNQPQHF	TGTGCCAGCGCCCGGGCAGGGAATCAGCCCCAGCATTTT
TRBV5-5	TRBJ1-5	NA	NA	CASSLTSDINQPQHF	TGTGCCAGCAGCTTGACCAGTGACATCAATCAGCCCCAGCATTTT
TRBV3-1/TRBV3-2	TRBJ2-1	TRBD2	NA	CASSQARTSGGPNEQFF	TGTGCCAGCAGCCAGGCGAGGACTAGCGGGGGGCCCAATGAGCAGTTCTTC
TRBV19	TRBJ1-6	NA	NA	CASSPRGAASRTPLHF	TGTGCCAGTAGTCCCCGGGGTGCGGCTAGCCGGACACCCCTCCACTTT
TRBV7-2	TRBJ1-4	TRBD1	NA	CASSPTGVDEKLFF	TGTGCCAGCAGCCCGACAGGGGTAGATGAAAAACTGTTTTTT
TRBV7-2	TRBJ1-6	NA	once	CASSPIQDSPLHF	TGTGCCAGCAGCCCAATTCAGGATTCACCCCTCCACTTT
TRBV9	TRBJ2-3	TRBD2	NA	CASSPRGGGLAGAADTQYF	TGTGCCAGCAGCCCACGCGGGGGGGGACTAGCGGGGGCAGCAGATACGCAGTATTTT
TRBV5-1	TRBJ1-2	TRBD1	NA	CASSPGQGNYGYTF	TGCGCCAGCAGCCCCGGACAGGGTAACTATGGCTACACCTTC
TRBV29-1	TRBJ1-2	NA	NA	CSVEGRRDYGYTF	TGCAGCGTTGAGGGACGGAGGGACTATGGCTACACCTTC
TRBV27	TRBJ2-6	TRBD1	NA	CASSLMSGRGLSGANVLTF	TGTGCCAGCAGTTTAATGTCTGGCAGGGGGCTTTCTGGGGCCAACGTCCTGACTTTC
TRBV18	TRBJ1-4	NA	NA	CASSNGQPEKLFF	TGTGCCAGCTCAAACGGACAACCTGAAAAACTGTTTTTT
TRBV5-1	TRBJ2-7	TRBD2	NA	CASSLEPSGEIPYEQYF	TGCGCCAGCAGCTTGGAGCCTAGCGGGGAAATACCCTACGAGCAGTACTTC
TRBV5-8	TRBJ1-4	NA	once	CASSSVGGTTNEKLFF	TGTGCCAGCAGCTCAGTTGGGGGGACAACTAATGAAAAACTGTTTTTT
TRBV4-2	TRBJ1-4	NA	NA	CASSQDPGVGEKLFF	TGTGCCAGCAGCCAAGATCCCGGGGTTGGTGAAAAACTGTTTTTT
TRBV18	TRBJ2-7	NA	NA	CASSPLIQARRYEQYF	TGTGCCAGCTCACCATTGATACAGGCAAGACGCTACGAGCAGTACTTC
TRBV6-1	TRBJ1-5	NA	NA	CASSDQNQPQHF	TGTGCCAGCAGTGATCAGAATCAGCCCCAGCATTTT
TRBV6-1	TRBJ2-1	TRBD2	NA	CASSGARGGASIEQFF	TGTGCCAGCAGTGGGGCTCGCGGGGGGGCCTCAATTGAGCAGTTCTTC
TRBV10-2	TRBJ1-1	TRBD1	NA	CASRYGLQGAGTEAFF	TGCGCCAGCAGGTACGGGTTACAGGGGGCTGGGACTGAAGCTTTCTTT
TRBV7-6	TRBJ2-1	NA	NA	CASSLVSGRAEQFF	TGTGCCAGCAGCTTAGTTTCAGGCAGGGCTGAGCAGTTCTTC
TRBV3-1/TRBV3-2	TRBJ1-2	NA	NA	CASSWTGDGYTF	TGTGCCAGCAGCTGGACGGGGGATGGCTACACCTTC
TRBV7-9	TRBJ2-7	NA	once	CASSLRGLSVHEQYF	TGTGCCAGCAGCTTAAGGGGACTCTCAGTCCACGAGCAGTACTTC